Below are 31 T cell receptor beta chains sequenced from a single sample in a study of T cell responses to AZD1222 COVID-19 vaccine. This table comes from immunoSEQ multiplex PCR, and its TCRdb copy is limited to in-frame clones, with some not included. Among 120,000 or so clones, 85% to 90% were seen once, and the ten largest hold 25% to 30%. This material consisted of peripheral blood, taken on day 0 of AZD1222 vaccination. The source is an adult in good health.

This rearrangement joins TRBV30 to TRBJ2-7; D remains unclear. The CDR3 sequence is 14 residues long. Trimming took 0 bases from V and 5 from J, leaving 14 bases between them. Germline CDR1 reads GTSNPN; CDR2 reads SVGIG (reference sequence). CDR3: CAWSVSKGPHEQYF. The CDR3 region has the DNA TGTGCCTGGAGTGTATCAAAAGGCCCCCACGAGCAGTACTTC.

The V call is TRBV27, the J call TRBJ1-1; 8 nucleotides align to TRBD1. Germline values: CDR1 MNHEY, CDR2 SMNVEV (reference sequence). The CDR3 sequence is 15 residues long. The junction had 5 bases not matched to a gene; V was cut back by 4 bases and J by 1 base. CDR3 in DNA: TGTGCCAGCAGTTCCCGACAGGGGAAGAACACTGAAGCTTTCTTT. Translated, it gives CASSSRQGKNTEAFF.

V gene TRBV5-4 combines with J gene TRBJ2-1; D not resolved. Germline CDR1 reads SGHNT; CDR2 reads YYREEE (reference sequence). This CDR3 is 11 amino acids long. Trimming took 4 bases from V and 7 from J, leaving 6 bases between them. The CDR3 here is CASSRQNEQFF. For the CDR3, the DNA is TGTGCCAGCAGCCGACAAAATGAGCAGTTCTTC.

The chain is built from TRBV7-2 and TRBJ1-2; D perhaps matches TRBD1 (6 bases). Germline assignment: CDR1 SGHTA and CDR2 FQGNSA. There are 18 residues in the CDR3. Trimming removed 5 bases from V and 2 bases from J, with 24 bases in between. Written as DNA, the CDR3 is TGTGCCAGCAGCCAATCCCCCGCCCGGCAGAGGGGGAACTATGGCTACACCTTC. Translated, it gives CASSQSPARQRGNYGYTF. The variable domain in full, with the rest retrieved from reference TRBV7-2 and TRBJ1-2, is GAGVSQSPSNKVTEKGKDVELRCDPISGHTALYWYRQSLGQGLEFLIYFQGNSAPDKSGLPSDRFSAERTGGSVSTLTIQRTQQEDSAVYLCASSQSPARQRGNYGYTFGSGTRLTVV.

The chain carries TRBV6-1 and TRBJ1-3; 10 nucleotides line up with TRBD1. The J segment lost 4 bases and the V segment lost 2 bases, leaving 5 bases of the junction unmatched. Germline CDR1 and CDR2: MNHNS and SASEGT. The CDR3 runs to 16 residues. The CDR3 region is CASSERGTGAGNTIYF. CDR3 sequence (DNA): TGTGCCAGCAGTGAAAGGGGGACAGGGGCCGGAAACACCATATATTTT.

This chain links TRBV5-1 with TRBJ2-7; 14 bases are shared with TRBD2. Trimming at V came to 7 bases and at J to 5 bases, leaving 5 bases not matched to a gene. This CDR3 spans 14 amino acids. CDR1 is SGHRS, CDR2 YFSETQ, per germline. For the CDR3, the DNA is TGCGCCAGCGGACCGGGACTAGCGGGAGACGAGCAGTACTTC. Translating it yields CASGPGLAGDEQYF.

CDR3 coding DNA: TGTGCCAGCAGGGACGGGACAGGGGGCGCCGCCGGGGAGCTGTTTTTT. Protein: CASRDGTGGAAGELFF. The chain uses TRBV6-6 and TRBJ2-2; 12 bases agree with TRBD1. This CDR3 has 16 residues. Germline CDR1 MNHNY, CDR2 SVGAGI (reference sequence). The V and J ends lost 6 bases and 6 bases, in that order; junction bases with no gene match: 8.

The chain uses TRBV27 and TRBJ2-7; no reliable D call. The CDR3 is made up of 13 amino acids. The germline CDR1 and CDR2 sequences are MNHEY and SMNVEV (reference sequence). The germline V and J ends were trimmed by 9 bases and 4 bases, with 16 bases remaining between them. CDR3 bases: TGTGCCAGTGCCCCTGACCGGGTATACGAGCAGTACTTC. It codes for CASAPDRVYEQYF.

This clone was counted only a few times. This chain connects TRBV7-9 to TRBJ2-1; D may be TRBD1 (6 bases). This CDR3 has 16 residues. In germline, CDR1 is SEHNR, CDR2 FQNEAQ (reference sequence). Trimming pared 6 bases from V and 6 bases from J, leaving 21 bases between. Here the CDR3 reads CASSYLTGSAGNEQFF. The CDR3 bases are TGTGCCAGCAGTTACCTAACAGGGAGTGCAGGCAATGAGCAGTTCTTC.

In the case of this clone: The same CDR3 is also encoded by other DNA sequences in this sample. The chain has TRBV19 and TRBJ1-5; 7 nucleotides agree with TRBD1. This CDR3 spans 13 amino acids. Germline CDR1 reads LNHDA; CDR2 reads SQIVND (reference sequence). Unmatched junction bases numbered 3, after V lost 5 bases and J lost 5 bases. CDR3 DNA sequence: TGTGCCAGTAGTCAAACAGGGGATCAGCCCCAGCATTTT. Translation: CASSQTGDQPQHF.

The chain has TRBV10-3 and TRBJ1-6; D remains unclear. Germline V gene data show CDR1 as ENHRY and CDR2 as SYGVKD. The V and J ends lost 6 bases and 5 bases respectively, with 11 bases between them. The CDR3 runs 14 residues. CDR3: CAIRTGSNNSPLHF. In DNA, the CDR3 is TGTGCCATCAGGACCGGGAGCAATAATTCACCCCTCCACTTT.

This clone was counted a single time. This sequence joins TRBV21-1 and TRBJ2-5; no check of the table's D call, TRBD1, against the DNA was made. TRBV21-1 is classified as a pseudogene. The CDR3 extends over 17 amino acids. The CDR3 coding sequence is TGTGCCAGCGGGACGGGACAGATAATTTCGTACCAAGAGACCCAGTACTTC. Translation gives CASGTGQIISYQETQYF.

The rearrangement uses TRBV19 and TRBJ1-2; D may be TRBD1 (6 bases). The CDR3 spans 14 residues. V dropped 2 bases and J dropped 3 bases, with 10 bases sitting between them. Germline V lookup: CDR1 LNHDA, CDR2 SQIVND (reference sequence). The CDR3 sequence is CASSINRQDYGYTF. CDR3 bases: TGTGCCAGTAGTATAAATCGACAGGACTATGGCTACACCTTC.

This chain links TRBV9 with TRBJ2-1; 9 bases fit TRBD2. Per the germline V gene, CDR1 is SGDLS and CDR2 is YYNGEE. The CDR3 is 21 residues long. Losses at the gene ends were 0 bases for V and 0 bases for J; bases not matched to a gene: 16. The CDR3 DNA reads TGTGCCAGCAGCGTAGAGGGCCTAAGGGCGCTAGCGGGAAGCTCCTACAATGAGCAGTTCTTC. This codes for CASSVEGLRALAGSSYNEQFF.

The chain uses TRBV11-2 and TRBJ2-2, with TRBD1 matching over 11 bases. CDR1 is SGHAT, CDR2 FQNNGV, per germline. This CDR3 spans 18 amino acids. Unmatched junction bases numbered 12, after V lost 5 bases and J lost 4 bases. The CDR3 DNA follows: TGTGCCAGCAGCACCGGAAGCCCGGGACAGGGGGTCACCGGGGAGCTGTTTTTT. Amino acid sequence: CASSTGSPGQGVTGELFF.

This rearrangement joins TRBV27 to TRBJ1-2; no clear D. Looked up from germline, CDR1 is MNHEY and CDR2 is SMNVEV (reference sequence). The CDR3 consists of 13 residues. V was clipped by 3 bases and J by 8 bases, with 13 bases between them. The CDR3 protein is CASSFGRTLGYTF. CDR3 nucleotides: TGTGCCAGCAGTTTCGGCAGGACCCTGGGCTACACCTTC.

Only a few counts were recorded for this clone. The chain has TRBV19 and TRBJ1-6, with 8 bases identical to TRBD1. With V trimmed by 6 bases and J by 5 bases, 3 bases remained unmatched. Per germline, CDR1 LNHDA and CDR2 SQIVND (reference sequence). This CDR3 has 14 residues. The CDR3 region has the DNA TGTGCCAGTAGGAGGGGACAGGATAATTCACCCCTCCACTTT. Its translation is CASRRGQDNSPLHF.

This clone was seen more than once but under ten times. The rearrangement uses TRBV7-3 and TRBJ2-7; D is perhaps TRBD2 (5 bases). The germline V and J ends were trimmed by 2 bases and 2 bases, with 10 bases remaining between them. There are 14 residues in the CDR3. The germline V gene encodes CDR1 SGHTA and CDR2 FQGTGA. CDR3 nucleotides: TGTGCCAGCAGCTTAGGCGACTACCCCTACGAGCAGTACTTC. This encodes CASSLGDYPYEQYF.

V usage is TRBV9 and J usage is TRBJ1-1; D is undetermined. Trimming left V 0 bases short and J 1 base short, with 7 bases between. From germline, CDR1 is SGDLS and CDR2 YYNGEE. There are 14 residues in the CDR3. This CDR3 reads CASSVEERNTEAFF. The CDR3 DNA reads TGTGCCAGCAGCGTAGAGGAGAGGAACACTGAAGCTTTCTTT.

The chain links TRBV11-3 to TRBJ2-7; 11 bases fit TRBD2. The CDR3 runs to 14 residues. CDR1 SGHNT and CDR2 YENEEA come from the germline V gene. The J segment lost 2 bases and the V segment lost 6 bases, leaving 3 bases of the junction unmatched. CDR3: CASSPGLAAYEQYF. CDR3 bases: TGTGCCAGCAGTCCGGGACTAGCGGCCTACGAGCAGTACTTC.

The table lists this clone with a count of one. The rearrangement links TRBV5-6 to TRBJ1-6; D call uncertain. CDR1 is SGHDT, CDR2 YYEEEE, per germline. The CDR3 has 15 residues. V gave up 2 bases and J gave up 0 bases, with 6 bases separating them. The CDR3, as DNA: TGTGCCAGCAGCTTTTCGGGCTCCTATAATTCACCCCTCCACTTT. The encoded protein is CASSFSGSYNSPLHF.

This clone was picked up one time. The V gene is TRBV4-3, the J gene TRBJ1-2; 9 bases map to TRBD1. The CDR3 has 13 amino acids. J gave up 8 bases and V 4 bases, and 5 bases lay outside the gene matches. Per the germline V gene, CDR1 is LGHNA and CDR2 is YSLEER. This CDR3 is CASSPGQGLGYTF. The DNA for the CDR3 is TGCGCCAGCAGCCCGGGACAGGGTCTAGGCTACACCTTC.

J is TRBJ2-1 and V is TRBV24-1; D is uncertain. From germline, CDR1 is KGHDR and CDR2 SFDVKD. CDR3 length: 12 residues. Deletions cut 11 bases from V and 8 bases from J, with 15 bases between. The CDR3 DNA reads TGTGCCAGCCCGGGCCAGGCCGATGAGCAGTTCTTC. Protein sequence: CASPGQADEQFF.

The V and J genes are TRBV5-1 and TRBJ2-3; D gene uncertain. Trimming left V 2 bases short and J 0 bases short, with 13 bases between. There are 16 residues in the CDR3. Germline CDR1 and CDR2: SGHRS and YFSETQ. The CDR3 nucleotides are TGCGCCAGCAGCTTCGGGCGGACCCCTAGCACAGATACGCAGTATTTT. Translating gives CASSFGRTPSTDTQYF.

The rearrangement links TRBV5-4 to TRBJ2-7; D not certain. V was pared by 3 bases and J by 2 bases, with 6 bases between. This CDR3 has 12 residues. Germline lookup yields CDR1 SGHNT and CDR2 YYREEE (reference sequence). The CDR3 nucleotides read TGTGCCAGCAGCTCTGAAACCTACGAGCAGTACTTC. Translation: CASSSETYEQYF. Complete variable domain (other parts from reference TRBV5-4 and TRBJ2-7): ETGVTQSPTHLIKTRGQQVTLRCSSQSGHNTVSWYQQALGQGPQFIFQYYREEENGRGNFPPRFSGLQFPNYSSELNVNALELDDSALYLCASSSETYEQYFGPGTRLTVT.

This chain uses TRBV7-8 with TRBJ1-2; D gene uncertain. The CDR3 length is 14 residues. V was pared by 3 bases and J by 2 bases, with 10 bases between. The germline V gene encodes CDR1 SGHVS and CDR2 FQNEAQ. CDR3 nucleotides: TGTGCCAGCAGCTTTGCCTACGACAACTATGGCTACACCTTC. Protein product: CASSFAYDNYGYTF.

This clone was observed a single time. The J gene is TRBJ2-1, the V gene TRBV7-3, with a possible D match to TRBD1 (5 bases). Per germline, CDR1 SGHTA and CDR2 FQGTGA. This CDR3 region has 14 residues. With 3 bases removed from V and 6 bases from J, the gap between germline ends came to 12 bases. CDR3 amino acids: CASSFVGVGNEQFF. The CDR3 region has the DNA TGTGCCAGCAGCTTTGTAGGGGTAGGCAATGAGCAGTTCTTC.

The V gene is TRBV11-3, the J gene TRBJ2-1, with 11 nucleotides matching TRBD2. This CDR3 contains 13 residues. Trimming at V came to 3 bases and at J to 9 bases, leaving 1 base not matched to a gene. The V gene's germline CDR1 is SGHNT and CDR2 YENEEA. In nucleotides, the CDR3 is TGTGCCAGCAGCTTTAGCGGGAGGGGTGAGCAGTTCTTC. Translating it yields CASSFSGRGEQFF.

The genes are TRBV6-2 or TRBV6-3 and TRBJ2-1; 9 nucleotides align to TRBD2. Germline V CDR1 and CDR2: MNHEY, SVGEGT. CDR3 length: 13 amino acids. Trimming cost V 6 bases and J 7 bases; bases outside gene matches: 4. CDR3 DNA sequence: TGTGCCAGCAGCGGACTAGCGAGAAATGAGCAGTTCTTC. Its translation: CASSGLARNEQFF.

This chain connects TRBV18 to TRBJ1-4, with unresolved D. The germline CDR1 and CDR2 sequences are KGHSH and LQKENI. There are 11 residues in the CDR3. The germline V and J ends were trimmed by 3 bases and 9 bases, with 5 bases remaining between them. The chain's CDR3 is CASSPDQKLFF. CDR3 bases: TGTGCCAGCTCACCGGACCAAAAACTGTTTTTT.

V and J are TRBV6-5 and TRBJ1-3; D unclear. This CDR3 region has 16 residues. The germline gives CDR1 MNHEY, CDR2 SVGAGI. Trimming cost V 0 bases and J 0 bases, with 9 bases left between them. Here the CDR3 DNA reads TGTGCCAGCAGTTACTCTGGTCTGCTCTCTGGAAACACCATATATTTT. This sequence encodes CASSYSGLLSGNTIYF.